These T cell receptor beta chains were read from a single sample in a study of cytomegalovirus exposure and HLA in healthy donors. The repertoire was sequenced with immunoSEQ multiplex PCR; TCRdb's copy has only in-frame clones and lacks some. Here the sample spans 210,000 or so clones, around four fifths being singletons. Sequenced material: PBMCs. The receptors come from a boy aged 2 to 10 in good health and CMV-seronegative. CDR3s include the opening cysteine and the closing phenylalanine or tryptophan. D genes are given only for firm matches. Clone size is not always given. Where it is, it says once, few, many or a class for expanded clones.

>TRBV5-4|NA|TRBJ2-5|NA
CASSSYREGGETQYF
TGTGCCAGCAGCTCCTACAGGGAAGGAGGAGAGACCCAGTACTTC
>TRBV5-1|NA|TRBJ2-1|NA
CASSYGGQVNNEQFF
TGCGCCAGCAGCTACGGGGGGCAAGTAAACAATGAGCAGTTCTTC
>TRBV7-9|NA|TRBJ1-5|TRBD1
CASSPDLDRGNQPQHF
TGTGCCAGCAGCCCCGATTTGGACAGGGGAAATCAGCCCCAGCATTTT
>TRBV5-4|once|TRBJ2-1|TRBD1
CASSPPTGGSYNEQFF
TGTGCCAGCAGCCCTCCAACAGGGGGCTCCTACAATGAGCAGTTCTTC
>TRBV6-1|once|TRBJ1-1|TRBD1
CASSPGTALNTEAFF
TGTGCCAGCAGCCCCGGGACAGCCTTGAACACTGAAGCTTTCTTT
>TRBV27|few|TRBJ2-7|NA
CATSDSLGHEQYF
TGTGCCACCTCAGACAGCCTAGGACACGAGCAGTACTTC
>TRBV10-3|NA|TRBJ1-6|TRBD1
CAISEPRTGGNSPLHF
TGTGCCATCAGTGAGCCAAGGACAGGGGGCAATTCACCCCTCCACTTT
>TRBV5-6|NA|TRBJ2-5|TRBD2
CASSFGVAGTETQYF
TGTGCCAGCAGCTTTGGTGTAGCGGGGACAGAGACCCAGTACTTC
>TRBV5-6|NA|TRBJ2-1|TRBD1
CASILQGDEQFF
TGTGCCAGCATCCTACAGGGGGATGAGCAGTTCTTC
>TRBV7-6|NA|TRBJ2-1|NA
CASSFGGGRIGNEQFF
TGTGCCAGCAGCTTCGGTGGGGGCAGAATTGGCAATGAGCAGTTCTTC
>TRBV5-1|NA|TRBJ1-1|TRBD1
CASSGTGGVNTEAFF
TGCGCCAGCAGCGGGACAGGGGGCGTGAACACTGAAGCTTTCTTT
>TRBV19|NA|TRBJ2-3|NA
CASQSIKVPGGAPDTQYF
TGTGCCAGTCAATCTATCAAAGTACCGGGCGGGGCCCCGGATACGCAGTATTTT
>TRBV11-2|NA|TRBJ2-5|NA
CASSFNPGLQETQYF
TGTGCCAGCAGCTTTAACCCGGGACTTCAAGAGACCCAGTACTTC
>TRBV11-2|NA|TRBJ1-4|NA
CASSLQGPINEKLFF
TGTGCCAGCAGCTTACAGGGTCCCATAAACGAAAAACTGTTTTTT
>TRBV4-1|NA|TRBJ2-7|TRBD2
CASSLPGLAGALPSYEQYF
TGCGCCAGCAGCCTGCCGGGACTAGCGGGAGCCCTTCCCTCCTACGAGCAGTACTTC
>TRBV5-1|NA|TRBJ2-2|NA
CASSWGGTTGELFF
TGCGCCAGCAGTTGGGGCGGCACCACCGGGGAGCTGTTTTTT
>TRBV13|NA|TRBJ2-3|TRBD2
CASSRTSGRYTDTQYF
TGTGCCAGCAGCCGTACTAGCGGGAGGTACACAGATACGCAGTATTTT
>TRBV19|NA|TRBJ1-3|TRBD1
CASETGTVVRTGNTIYF
TGTGCCAGTGAGACCGGGACAGTAGTACGGACTGGAAACACCATATATTTT
>TRBV2|NA|TRBJ2-7|TRBD2
CASSQGLTPSYEQYF
TGTGCCAGCAGCCAGGGACTAACCCCTTCCTACGAGCAGTACTTC
>TRBV12-5|NA|TRBJ1-5|TRBD1
CASGLTGDSNQPQHF
TGTGCTAGTGGTTTGACAGGGGATAGCAATCAGCCCCAGCATTTT
>TRBV30|NA|TRBJ2-7|NA
CAWREISVEQYF
TGTGCCTGGAGAGAGATTTCGGTCGAGCAGTACTTC
>TRBV18|few|TRBJ1-1|TRBD1
CASSGQENTEAFF
TGTGCCAGCTCAGGACAGGAGAACACTGAAGCTTTCTTT
>TRBV6-5|NA|TRBJ1-2|TRBD1
CASRTQGGVYGYTF
TGTGCCAGCAGAACACAGGGGGGGGTATATGGCTACACCTTC
>TRBV4-1|NA|TRBJ1-2|NA
CASSQDVEGWDYGYTF
TGCGCCAGCAGCCAAGATGTGGAGGGTTGGGACTATGGCTACACCTTC
>TRBV6-5|NA|TRBJ1-2|TRBD1
CASSYKDRGRAGYTF
TGTGCCAGCAGTTACAAGGACAGGGGGCGAGCGGGCTACACCTTC
>TRBV7-4|NA|TRBJ2-1|TRBD1
CASSFSRTGCYEQFF
TGTGCCAGCAGCTTCTCGAGGACAGGGTGCTATGAGCAGTTCTTC
>TRBV9|NA|TRBJ1-2|TRBD1
CASSPRYRQGLGYTF
TGTGCCAGCAGCCCCCGGTATAGACAGGGCCTTGGCTACACCTTC
>TRBV18|NA|TRBJ1-2|NA
CASSPNEGYYGYTF
TGTGCCAGCTCACCAAATGAGGGCTACTATGGCTACACCTTC
>TRBV27|NA|TRBJ1-1|TRBD1
CASSPTGAGMSGTEAFF
TGTGCCAGCAGTCCAACAGGGGCTGGAATGTCTGGCACTGAAGCTTTCTTT
>TRBV4-1|NA|TRBJ2-7|TRBD1
CASSQGDRGFDEQYF
TGCGCCAGCAGCCAAGGAGACAGGGGTTTCGACGAGCAGTACTTC
>TRBV7-5|NA|TRBJ1-2|NA
CARSLEVAGLNYGYTF
TGTGCCAGAAGCTTAGAAGTGGCGGGGCTGAACTATGGCTACACCTTC
>TRBV6-5|NA|TRBJ1-5|NA
CASRAGDGNQPQHF
TGTGCCAGCAGGGCAGGGGACGGGAATCAGCCCCAGCATTTT
>TRBV5-5|NA|TRBJ1-2|NA
CASSLGPGEASNYGYTF
TGTGCCAGCAGCTTGGGTCCAGGGGAAGCCTCTAACTATGGCTACACCTTC
>TRBV30|NA|TRBJ2-7|TRBD1
CACFARRGEQYF
TGTGCCTGTTTTGCCCGCAGGGGGGAGCAGTACTTC
>TRBV19|NA|TRBJ2-1|TRBD2
CASSIVGLAVYNEQFF
TGTGCCAGTAGTATCGTAGGACTAGCGGTCTACAATGAGCAGTTCTTC
>TRBV19|NA|TRBJ1-2|NA
CATSIAGVDIYGYTF
TGTGCCACCAGTATAGCAGGGGTAGACATCTATGGCTACACCTTC